The sequence of this T cell receptor (beta chain) was determined in a study of response to subunit inactivated influenza vaccine. TCRdb reprocessed the RT-PCR reads with MiXCR, giving one entry per CDR3 protein. Here the sample spans 600,000 to 850,000 distinct CDR3 sequences, around 13% being singletons. The study's findings and limits: Few additional T cells are recruited per seasonal influenza vaccination, authors suggested.

This CDR3 region has 18 residues. CDR1 MNHEY and CDR2 SVGAGI come from the germline V gene. V lost 0 bases, J lost 0 bases, and 5 bases stayed unmatched. This clonotype was seen only a few times. The target antigen is unknown. Specimen: PBMCs from blood, collected around 14 days before vaccination. The chain recombines TRBV6-5 with TRBJ2-2, with 9 positions matching TRBD2. The clonotype was recovered from a man in his forties or fifties who received an inactivated influenza vaccine. CDR3 residues: CASSYSASGVSNTGELFF. CDR3 nucleotides: TGTGCCAGCAGTTACTCGGCTAGCGGGGTATCGAACACCGGGGAGCTGTTTTTT.